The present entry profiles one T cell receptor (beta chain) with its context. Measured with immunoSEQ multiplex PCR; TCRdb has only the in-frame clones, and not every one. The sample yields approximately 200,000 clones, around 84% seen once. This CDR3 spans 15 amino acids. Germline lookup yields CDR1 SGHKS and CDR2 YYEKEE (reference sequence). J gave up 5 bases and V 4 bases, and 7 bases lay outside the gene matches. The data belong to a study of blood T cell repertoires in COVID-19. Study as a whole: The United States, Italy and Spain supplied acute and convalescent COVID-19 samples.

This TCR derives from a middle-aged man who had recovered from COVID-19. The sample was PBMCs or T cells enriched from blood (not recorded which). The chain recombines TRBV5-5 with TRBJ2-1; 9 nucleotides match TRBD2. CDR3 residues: CASSLAGRTDNEQFF. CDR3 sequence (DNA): TGTGCCAGCAGCCTAGCGGGAAGAACAGACAATGAGCAGTTCTTC.